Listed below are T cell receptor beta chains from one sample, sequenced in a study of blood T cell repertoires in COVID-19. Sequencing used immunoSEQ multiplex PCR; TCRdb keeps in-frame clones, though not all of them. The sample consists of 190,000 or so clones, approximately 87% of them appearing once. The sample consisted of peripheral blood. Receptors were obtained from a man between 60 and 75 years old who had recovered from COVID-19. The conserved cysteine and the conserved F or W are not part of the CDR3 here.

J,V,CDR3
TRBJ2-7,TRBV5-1,ASSLVGTSGSYEQY
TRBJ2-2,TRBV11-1,ASSSYPLATTGELF
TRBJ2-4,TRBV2,ASSQAGGPENIQY
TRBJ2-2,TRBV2,ASSPGQGAPSGELF
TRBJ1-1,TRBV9,ASSASTQGFERAF
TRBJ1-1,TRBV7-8,AIGQNTEAF
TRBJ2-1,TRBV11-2,ASSRDFGSYNEQF
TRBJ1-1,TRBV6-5,ASNVHLAF
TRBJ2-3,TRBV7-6,ASSRTGERRTDTQY
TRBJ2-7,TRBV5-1,ASSLGRADEQY